This TCR beta chain was found in a study of response to subunit inactivated influenza vaccine. Study observations and caveats: The study's authors posited that every seasonal influenza vaccination enlists few new T cells.

TCRdb re-analysed the RT-PCR reads in MiXCR, keeping a single row per CDR3 protein. The sample has around 710,000 distinct CDR3 sequences, 11% to 15% seen once. Worth noting for this clonotype: The antigen is unknown.

Germline CDR1 reads MNHEY; CDR2 reads SMNVEV (reference sequence). The CDR3 has 13 residues. Losses at the gene ends were 7 bases for V and 0 bases for J; bases not matched to a gene: 2. The source was PBMCs from blood, collected roughly 2 weeks before vaccination. The rearrangement uses TRBV27 and TRBJ2-7; 8 nucleotides line up with TRBD2. The sequence was obtained from a middle-aged man who received an inactivated influenza vaccine. The CDR3 sequence: CASIGTSSYEQYF. The CDR3 nucleotides read TGTGCCAGCATCGGGACTAGCTCCTACGAGCAGTACTTC.